This T cell receptor (beta chain) was identified in a study of siplizumab effects on memory and regulatory T cells (dated by TCRdb to 2018 to 2020). In the study overall: The study looked at the effect of siplizumab, an anti-CD2 antibody, on alloreactive T-cell subsets in allogeneic mixed lymphocyte reactions made from human PBMCs.

Summary of the overall study and its limitations: No functional confirmation was obtained for the suppressive function of proliferating Tregs from siplizumab cultures. For roughly 75-97% of proliferating CD4+ or CD8+ clones, no naive or memory phenotype could be assigned. Compared with memory T cells, unstimulated naive T cells appeared more diverse, and naive cells seemed to make a substantial contribution to the alloresponse. The cumulative frequency of alloreactive sequences traceable to unstimulated CD4+ memory T cells was significantly reduced by siplizumab. Of the alloreactive CD4+ clones that could be mapped, the Treg-derived share averaged roughly 69% with siplizumab compared with under 35% in control reactions. Because sequences at frequencies below about 10^-5 were poorly captured, only a minor fraction of alloreactive clones could be mapped back to unstimulated subsets.

In regard to this clone: Its target antigen remains unknown. No base quality information exists; no much larger clone differs at one position. Other DNA sequences in the same sample also yield this CDR3.

Preparation of the library involved the immunoSEQ multiplex PCR assay. Roughly 9.8 x 10^4 TCR templates per sample were assayed on the deep sequencing platform. Genomic DNA extracted from sorted T cells was the material used for TCRbeta CDR3 sequencing. The study's processing was this. The R programming language was used for clonal analysis of TCRbeta CDR3 data. Alloreactive CD4+ and CD8+ clones were defined by comparing unstimulated samples with post-reaction CFSE-low samples. By matching sequences to the repertoires of sorted unstimulated Treg and non-Treg cells, each alloreactive CD4+ clone was assigned a regulatory or non-regulatory origin. TCRdb stores this immuneACCESS table with in-frame sequences only. Part of the clones is absent; in the studies checked, under half of the shortfall reflects unresolved V genes, and no reason is known for the rest. D and trimming come from the DNA, and the V and J calls and clone size come from that table. The sample table shows 87,000 or so clones, and approximately 93% are seen once. 0.3% of the sample rests with the top ten.

Sorted unstimulated T cells and proliferating T cells recovered from mixed lymphocyte reactions were subjected to TCRbeta CDR3 sequencing. Fresh whole blood from fewer than 11 HLA-typed healthy donors served as the source for isolating PBMCs. To map where alloreactive clones came from, CD4+ non-regulatory T cells in the unstimulated state were FACS-sorted. CDR1 and CDR2 were assigned from the germline V gene as SQVTM and ANQGSEA. The CDR3 covers 13 residues, taking in both the cysteine and the phenylalanine. Of the read, only the CDR3 DNA is kept; its 39 bases are in frame from base 1. V lost 4 bases and J lost 7 bases, and the count of bases not matched to a germline gene is 6.

Sequencing used non-Treg CD4+ T cells sorted from blood. According to the study, the label for this sample's cell subset or site signals: FACS-sorted unstimulated CD4+ non-regulatory T cells. The chain couples TRBV29-1 to TRBJ1-5, with TRBD1 matching 8 junction bases. The TCR originated in a human donor in good health. For the CDR3, the sequence is CSVGGQGGQPQHF. The nucleotide sequence is given as TGCAGCGTTGGAGGACAGGGTGGGCAGCCCCAGCATTTT.